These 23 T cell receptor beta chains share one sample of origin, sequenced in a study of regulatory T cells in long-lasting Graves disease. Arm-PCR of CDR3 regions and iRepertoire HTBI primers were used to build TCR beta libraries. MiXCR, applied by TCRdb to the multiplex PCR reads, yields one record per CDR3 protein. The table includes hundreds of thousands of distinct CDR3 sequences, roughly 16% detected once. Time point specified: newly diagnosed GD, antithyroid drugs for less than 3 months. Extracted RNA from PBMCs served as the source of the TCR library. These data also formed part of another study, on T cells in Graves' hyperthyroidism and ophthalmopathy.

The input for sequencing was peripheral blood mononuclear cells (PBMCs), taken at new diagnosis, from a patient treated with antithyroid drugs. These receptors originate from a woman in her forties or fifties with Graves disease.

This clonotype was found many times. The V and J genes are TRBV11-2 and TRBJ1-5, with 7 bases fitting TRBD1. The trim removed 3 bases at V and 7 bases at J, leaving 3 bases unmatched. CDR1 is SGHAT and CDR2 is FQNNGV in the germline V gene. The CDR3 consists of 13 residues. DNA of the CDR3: TGTGCCAGCAGCTTCGACAGGGAGCAGCCCCAGCATTTT. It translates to CASSFDREQPQHF. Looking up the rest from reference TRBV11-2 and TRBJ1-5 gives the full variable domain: EAGVAQSPRYKIIEKRQSVAFWCNPISGHATLYWYQQILGQGPKLLIQFQNNGVVDDSQLPKDRFSAERLKGVDSTLKIQPAKLEDSAVYLCASSFDREQPQHFGDGTRLSIL.

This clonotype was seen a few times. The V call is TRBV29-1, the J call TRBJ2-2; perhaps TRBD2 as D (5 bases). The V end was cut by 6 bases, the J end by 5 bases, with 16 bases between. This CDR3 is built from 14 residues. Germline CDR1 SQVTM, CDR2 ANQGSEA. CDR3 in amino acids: CSVDRTGQTGELFF. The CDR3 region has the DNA TGCAGCGTAGACCGGACTGGGCAGACCGGGGAGCTGTTTTTT.

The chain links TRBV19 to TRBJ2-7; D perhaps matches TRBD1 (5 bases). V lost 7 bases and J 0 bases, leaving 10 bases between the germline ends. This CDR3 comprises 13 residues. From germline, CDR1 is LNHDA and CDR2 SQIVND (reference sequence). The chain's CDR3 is CASTGHDSYEQYF. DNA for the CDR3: TGTGCCAGTACAGGGCATGACTCCTACGAGCAGTACTTC.

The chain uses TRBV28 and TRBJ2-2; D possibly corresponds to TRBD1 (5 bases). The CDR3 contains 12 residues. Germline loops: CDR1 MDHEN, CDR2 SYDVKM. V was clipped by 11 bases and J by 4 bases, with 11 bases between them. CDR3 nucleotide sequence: TGTGCCTCTTCTGGGGCCACCGGGGAGCTGTTTTTT. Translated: CASSGATGELFF. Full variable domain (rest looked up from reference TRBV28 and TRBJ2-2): DVKVTQSSRYLVKRTGEKVFLECVQDMDHENMFWYRQDPGLGLRLIYFSYDVKMKEKGDIPEGYSVSREKKERFSLILESASTNQTSMYLCASSGATGELFFGEGSRLTVL.

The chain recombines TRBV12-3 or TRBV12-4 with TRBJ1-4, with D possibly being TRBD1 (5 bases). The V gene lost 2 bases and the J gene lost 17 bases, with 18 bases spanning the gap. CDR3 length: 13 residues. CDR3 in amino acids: CASSLSGTPSFFF. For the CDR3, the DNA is TGTGCCAGCAGTTTATCGGGGACCCCTTCCTTTTTTTTT.

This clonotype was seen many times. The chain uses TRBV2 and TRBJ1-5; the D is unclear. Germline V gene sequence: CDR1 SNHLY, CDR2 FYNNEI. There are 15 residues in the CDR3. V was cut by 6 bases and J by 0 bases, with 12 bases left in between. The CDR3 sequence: CASRRRSGSNQPQHF. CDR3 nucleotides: TGTGCCAGCAGGCGGAGGTCCGGTAGCAATCAGCCCCAGCATTTT.

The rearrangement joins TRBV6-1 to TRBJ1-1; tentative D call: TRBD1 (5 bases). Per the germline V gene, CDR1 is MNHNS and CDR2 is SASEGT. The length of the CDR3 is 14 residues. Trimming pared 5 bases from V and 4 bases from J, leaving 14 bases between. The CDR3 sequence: CASSRGTGSTEAFF. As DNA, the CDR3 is TGTGCCAGCAGTAGGGGAACAGGAAGCACTGAAGCTTTCTTT.

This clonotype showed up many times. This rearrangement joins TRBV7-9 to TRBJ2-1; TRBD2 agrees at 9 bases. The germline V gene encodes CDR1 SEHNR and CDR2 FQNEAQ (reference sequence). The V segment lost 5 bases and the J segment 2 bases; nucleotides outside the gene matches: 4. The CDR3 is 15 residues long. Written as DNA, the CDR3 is TGTGCCAGCAGCATTAGCGGGGGTGCCTACAATGAGCAGTTCTTC. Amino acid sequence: CASSISGGAYNEQFF.

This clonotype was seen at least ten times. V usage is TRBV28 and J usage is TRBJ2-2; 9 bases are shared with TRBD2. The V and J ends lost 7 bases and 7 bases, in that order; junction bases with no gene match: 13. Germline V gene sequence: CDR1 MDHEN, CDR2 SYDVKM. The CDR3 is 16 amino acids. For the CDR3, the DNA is TGTGCCAGCAATGCTCCGGGACTAGCCTTGGTCGGGGAGCTGTTTTTT. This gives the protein CASNAPGLALVGELFF.

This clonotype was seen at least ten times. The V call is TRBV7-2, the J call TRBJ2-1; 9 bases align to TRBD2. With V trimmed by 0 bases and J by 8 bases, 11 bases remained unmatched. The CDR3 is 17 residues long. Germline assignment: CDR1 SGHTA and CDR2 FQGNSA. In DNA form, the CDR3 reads TGTGCCAGCAGCTTAGCGGCGGCGGGGGGGACGGTGGATGAGCAGTTCTTC. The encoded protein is CASSLAAAGGTVDEQFF. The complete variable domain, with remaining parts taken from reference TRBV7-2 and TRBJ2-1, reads GAGVSQSPSNKVTEKGKDVELRCDPISGHTALYWYRQSLGQGLEFLIYFQGNSAPDKSGLPSDRFSAERTGGSVSTLTIQRTQQEDSAVYLCASSLAAAGGTVDEQFFGPGTRLTVL.

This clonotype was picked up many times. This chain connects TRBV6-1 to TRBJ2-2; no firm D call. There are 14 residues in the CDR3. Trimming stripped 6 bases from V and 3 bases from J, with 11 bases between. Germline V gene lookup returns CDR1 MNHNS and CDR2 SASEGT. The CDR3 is CASRVGPDTGELFF. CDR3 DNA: TGTGCCAGCAGAGTAGGTCCGGACACCGGGGAGCTGTTTTTT.

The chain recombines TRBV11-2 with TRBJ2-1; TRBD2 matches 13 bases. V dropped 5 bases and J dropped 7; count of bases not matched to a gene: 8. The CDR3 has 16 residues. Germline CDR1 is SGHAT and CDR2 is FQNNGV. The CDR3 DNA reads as TGTGCCAGCAGCCCCGGACTAGCGGGGGCGCCGAATGAGCAGTTCTTC. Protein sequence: CASSPGLAGAPNEQFF.

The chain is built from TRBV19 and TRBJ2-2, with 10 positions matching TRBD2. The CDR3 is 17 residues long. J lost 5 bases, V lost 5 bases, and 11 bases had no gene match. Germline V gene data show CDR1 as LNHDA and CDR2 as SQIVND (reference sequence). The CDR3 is CASSFGLAGAPTGELFF. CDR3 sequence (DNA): TGTGCCAGTAGTTTTGGGCTAGCGGGGGCCCCAACCGGGGAGCTGTTTTTT. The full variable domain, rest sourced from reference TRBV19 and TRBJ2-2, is DGGITQSPKYLFRKEGQNVTLSCEQNLNHDAMYWYRQDPGQGLRLIYYSQIVNDFQKGDIAEGYSVSREKKESFPLTVTSAQKNPTAFYLCASSFGLAGAPTGELFFGEGSRLTVL.

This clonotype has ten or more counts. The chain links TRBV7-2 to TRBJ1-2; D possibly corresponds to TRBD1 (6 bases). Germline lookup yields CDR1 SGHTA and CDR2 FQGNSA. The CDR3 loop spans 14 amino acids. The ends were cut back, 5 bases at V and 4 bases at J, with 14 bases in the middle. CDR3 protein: CASSLLQGLYGYTF. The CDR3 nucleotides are TGTGCCAGCAGCCTCCTACAGGGCCTCTATGGCTACACCTTC.

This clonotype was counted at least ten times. The DNA of the CDR3 is TGTGCCAGCAGTTACTCGGCCGGGGAAACTAACTATGGCTACACCTTC. Protein sequence: CASSYSAGETNYGYTF. J is TRBJ1-2 and V is TRBV6-2 or TRBV6-3; no clear D gene. This CDR3 is built from 16 residues. CDR1 MNHEY and CDR2 SVGEGT come from the germline V gene. V lost 0 bases, J lost 0 bases, and 11 bases lay in between.

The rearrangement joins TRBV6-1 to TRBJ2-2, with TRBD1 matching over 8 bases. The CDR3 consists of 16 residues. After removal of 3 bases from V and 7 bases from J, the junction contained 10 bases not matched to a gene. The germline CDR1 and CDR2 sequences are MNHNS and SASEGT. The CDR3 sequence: CASSDQRTGRSGELFF. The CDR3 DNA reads TGTGCCAGCAGTGATCAACGGACAGGGCGAAGCGGGGAGCTGTTTTTT.

The CDR3 here is CASSLGQNYNEQFF. In nucleotides, the CDR3 is TGTGCCAGCAGCTTAGGACAGAACTACAATGAGCAGTTCTTC. This chain links TRBV13 with TRBJ2-1; D gene ambiguous. CDR1 is PRHDT, CDR2 FYEKMQ, per germline (reference sequence). The V and J ends lost 0 bases and 3 bases respectively, with 6 bases between them. This CDR3 is built from 14 residues.

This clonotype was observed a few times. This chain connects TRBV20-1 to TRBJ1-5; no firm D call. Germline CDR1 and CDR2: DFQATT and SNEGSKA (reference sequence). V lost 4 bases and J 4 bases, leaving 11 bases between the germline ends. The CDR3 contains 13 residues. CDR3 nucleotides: TGCAGTGCTATCTCTGAAGGTAATCAGCCCCAGCATTTT. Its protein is CSAISEGNQPQHF.

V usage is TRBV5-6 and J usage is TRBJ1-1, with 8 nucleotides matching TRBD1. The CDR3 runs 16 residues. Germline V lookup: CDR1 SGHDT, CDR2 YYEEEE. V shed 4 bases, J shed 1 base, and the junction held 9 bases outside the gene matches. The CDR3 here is CASSALLTGENTEAFF. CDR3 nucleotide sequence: TGTGCCAGCAGCGCTCTCCTGACAGGGGAGAACACTGAAGCTTTCTTT.

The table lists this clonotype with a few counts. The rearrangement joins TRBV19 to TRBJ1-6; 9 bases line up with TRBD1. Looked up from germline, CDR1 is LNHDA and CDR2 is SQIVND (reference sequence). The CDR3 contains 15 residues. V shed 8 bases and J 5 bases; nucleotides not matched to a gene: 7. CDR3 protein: CASRQGQGDNSPLHF. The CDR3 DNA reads TGTGCCAGTCGCCAGGGACAGGGAGATAATTCACCCCTCCACTTT.

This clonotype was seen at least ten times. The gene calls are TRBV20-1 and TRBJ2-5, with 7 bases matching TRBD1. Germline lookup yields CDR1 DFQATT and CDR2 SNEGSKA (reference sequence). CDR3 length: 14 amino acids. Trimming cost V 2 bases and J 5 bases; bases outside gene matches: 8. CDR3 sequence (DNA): TGCAGTGCTAGACCGAGACAGGGCTGGGAGACCCAGTACTTC. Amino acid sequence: CSARPRQGWETQYF.

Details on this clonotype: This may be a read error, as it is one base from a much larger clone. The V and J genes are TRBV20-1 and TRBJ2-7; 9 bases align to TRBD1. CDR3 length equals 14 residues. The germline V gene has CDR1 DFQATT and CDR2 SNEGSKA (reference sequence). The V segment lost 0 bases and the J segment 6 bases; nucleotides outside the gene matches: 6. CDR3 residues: CSARESRTGAEQYF. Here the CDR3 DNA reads TGCAGTGCTAGAGAGTCAAGGACAGGGGCCGAGCAGTACTTC.

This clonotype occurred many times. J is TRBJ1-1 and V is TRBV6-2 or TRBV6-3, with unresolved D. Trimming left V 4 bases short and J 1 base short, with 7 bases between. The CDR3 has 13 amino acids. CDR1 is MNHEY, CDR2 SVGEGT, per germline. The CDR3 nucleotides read TGTGCCAGCAGTTCAAGGGCGAACACTGAAGCTTTCTTT. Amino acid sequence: CASSSRANTEAFF.